These 24 T cell receptor beta chains share one sample of origin, sequenced in a study of cytomegalovirus exposure and HLA in healthy donors. Primers for the PCR totalled 60 Vbeta and 13 Jbeta. The repertoire was sequenced with immunoSEQ multiplex PCR; TCRdb's copy has only in-frame clones and lacks some. Among approximately 95,000 clones listed, approximately 72% were seen once. Sequenced input: PBMCs. The receptor source for this set is a woman in her thirties or forties in good health and CMV-seropositive.

The chain couples TRBV5-4 to TRBJ1-1; D remains unclear. This CDR3 has 15 residues. Trimming removed 1 base from V and 0 bases from J, with 10 bases in between. CDR1 SGHNT and CDR2 YYREEE come from the germline V gene (reference sequence). The CDR3 sequence is CASSLSAVMNTEAFF. The CDR3 nucleotides are TGTGCCAGCAGCTTGTCGGCGGTGATGAACACTGAAGCTTTCTTT.

The chain carries TRBV19 and TRBJ1-3; possible D gene TRBD1, 5 bases. Germline V gives CDR1 LNHDA, CDR2 SQIVND (reference sequence). V was cut by 8 bases and J by 0 bases, with 8 bases left in between. CDR3 length equals 13 residues. This CDR3 reads CASGGTSGNTIYF. The CDR3 coding sequence is TGTGCCAGTGGGGGGACCTCTGGAAACACCATATATTTT. Together with reference TRBV19 and TRBJ1-3, the CDR3 gives the full variable domain: DGGITQSPKYLFRKEGQNVTLSCEQNLNHDAMYWYRQDPGQGLRLIYYSQIVNDFQKGDIAEGYSVSREKKESFPLTVTSAQKNPTAFYLCASGGTSGNTIYFGEGSWLTVV.

This clone has just a few counts. This rearrangement joins TRBV9 to TRBJ2-1; 10 positions agree with TRBD2. Unmatched junction bases numbered 17, after V lost 5 bases and J lost 0 bases. This CDR3 is built from 20 residues. Germline lookup yields CDR1 SGDLS and CDR2 YYNGEE. CDR3 sequence (DNA): TGTGCCAGCAGTCATAATCCAGGGACTAGCGAGATAAGCTCCTACAATGAGCAGTTCTTC. Translating it yields CASSHNPGTSEISSYNEQFF.

V usage is TRBV7-3 and J usage is TRBJ2-3; D is unclear. Per the germline V gene, CDR1 is SGHTA and CDR2 is FQGTGA. The ends were cut back, 4 bases at V and 0 bases at J, with 8 bases in the middle. CDR3 length: 14 residues. For the CDR3, the DNA is TGTGCCAGCAGCTATAGCACGAGCACAGATACGCAGTATTTT. Translation: CASSYSTSTDTQYF.

This rearrangement joins TRBV2 to TRBJ2-7, with D possibly matching TRBD2 (7 bases). This CDR3 is built from 16 residues. CDR1 is SNHLY, CDR2 FYNNEI, per germline. V was shortened by 8 bases and J by 6 bases, with 26 bases between the two germline ends. The CDR3 spells CASGGAGAPKEGEQYF. The CDR3, as DNA: TGTGCCAGCGGGGGGGCGGGAGCACCTAAGGAGGGCGAGCAGTACTTC.

The V gene is TRBV4-1, the J gene TRBJ1-3; TRBD1 matches at 8 bases. Germline-derived CDR1 and CDR2 are MGHRA and YSYEKL. The CDR3 loop spans 17 amino acids. With 3 bases clipped from V and 2 bases from J, the junction kept 9 bases outside the gene matches. DNA for the CDR3: TGCGCCAGCAGCCAGTCTCAGGGGGCCTTTGCTGGAAACACCATATATTTT. Protein: CASSQSQGAFAGNTIYF.

A few counts support this clone. The chain carries TRBV18 and TRBJ1-1; 7 nucleotides line up with TRBD1. V shed 2 bases and J 3 bases; nucleotides not matched to a gene: 6. The CDR3 consists of 15 residues. Per the germline V gene, CDR1 is KGHSH and CDR2 is LQKENI. CDR3 in amino acids: CASSPLLTGDTEAFF. CDR3 bases: TGTGCCAGCTCACCATTGCTAACAGGGGACACTGAAGCTTTCTTT.

This clone was detected only a few times. The chain recombines TRBV6-5 with TRBJ1-1; D gene ambiguous. The CDR3 is 15 amino acids. V gave up 4 bases and J gave up 8 bases, with 20 bases separating them. Germline V gives CDR1 MNHEY, CDR2 SVGAGI. CDR3 sequence (DNA): TGTGCCAGCAGTTCCCCCCGCAGGCACCCGTTAGAAGCTTTCTTT. This encodes CASSSPRRHPLEAFF.

This clone has only a few counts. The chain combines TRBV5-4 with TRBJ1-2, with D unclear. CDR3 length: 13 residues. Germline CDR1 reads SGHNT; CDR2 reads YYREEE (reference sequence). V was clipped by 0 bases and J by 8 bases, with 11 bases between them. CDR3: CASSLDGLSGYTF. CDR3 in DNA: TGTGCCAGCAGCTTGGACGGGTTGAGCGGCTACACCTTC.

This chain uses TRBV11-2 with TRBJ1-2; D remains unclear. Trimming took 1 base from V and 5 from J, leaving 14 bases between them. Germline V gene lookup returns CDR1 SGHAT and CDR2 FQNNGV. The CDR3 totals 15 residues. DNA of the CDR3: TGTGCCAGCAGCTTAGTTGTCAGTGGGCCTTATGGCTACACCTTC. This sequence encodes CASSLVVSGPYGYTF.

The rearrangement uses TRBV29-1 and TRBJ2-7; 8 nucleotides align to TRBD2. From germline, CDR1 is SQVTM and CDR2 ANQGSEA. The trim removed 2 bases at V and 3 bases at J, leaving 3 bases unmatched. The CDR3 covers 13 residues. CDR3 nucleotide sequence: TGCAGCGTTGAACTAGCGGGCCTCTACGAGCAGTACTTC. It yields the protein CSVELAGLYEQYF.

J is TRBJ1-3 and V is TRBV10-2, with TRBD1 as a possible D gene (6 bases). The germline gives CDR1 WSHSY, CDR2 SAAADI. The ends were cut back, 4 bases at V and 0 bases at J, with 7 bases in the middle. The CDR3 runs 14 residues. The CDR3 DNA reads as TGCGCCAGCAGTGCAGGGGTCTCTGGAAACACCATATATTTT. Its protein product is CASSAGVSGNTIYF.

The chain combines TRBV11-3 with TRBJ1-1; D possibly corresponds to TRBD1 (6 bases). Germline CDR1 reads SGHNT; CDR2 reads YENEEA. V was trimmed by 1 base and J by 6 bases, leaving 21 bases between them. The CDR3 has 17 amino acids. As DNA, the CDR3 is TGTGCCAGCAGCTTAGGGGTCCCCGGTACAGGGAAGGCTGAAGCTTTCTTT. Its protein is CASSLGVPGTGKAEAFF.

The gene calls are TRBV4-2 and TRBJ2-7, with D maybe TRBD2 (6 bases). CDR1 and CDR2 (germline): LGHNA, YNFKEQ. The V end was cut by 2 bases, the J end by 4 bases, with 15 bases between. There are 15 residues in the CDR3. Written as DNA, the CDR3 is TGTGCCAGCAGCCAACGGCCCGGGACTTCATACGAGCAGTACTTC. Protein sequence: CASSQRPGTSYEQYF.

In regard to this clone: A read error may account for a junction end that differs from germline. The chain employs TRBV7-9 and TRBJ2-2, with TRBD1 identical over 8 bases. In germline, CDR1 is SEHNR, CDR2 FQNEAQ (reference sequence). The CDR3 is made up of 15 amino acids. The CDR3 here is CSSSPGTGFSGELFF. CDR3 sequence (DNA): TGTTCCAGCAGCCCCGGGACAGGCTTTTCCGGGGAGCTGTTTTTT.

This sequence joins TRBV29-1 and TRBJ2-1; D gene uncertain. From germline, CDR1 is SQVTM and CDR2 ANQGSEA. CDR3 length: 13 residues. The V end was cut by 3 bases, the J end by 0 bases, with 6 bases between. In nucleotides, the CDR3 is TGCAGCGTTGATAGGAGCTCCTACAATGAGCAGTTCTTC. It codes for CSVDRSSYNEQFF.

The chain couples TRBV25-1 to TRBJ1-1, with D perhaps matching TRBD1 (6 bases). V was clipped by 3 bases and J by 0 bases, with 11 bases between them. CDR1 is MGHDK, CDR2 SYGVNS, per germline. The CDR3 runs 15 residues. Written as DNA, the CDR3 is TGTGCCAGCAGTGACGGACAGCCTTTGAACACTGAAGCTTTCTTT. It codes for CASSDGQPLNTEAFF.

The chain uses TRBV28 and TRBJ1-5; D is unresolved. CDR3 size: 15 residues. Germline lookup yields CDR1 MDHEN and CDR2 SYDVKM. Trimming removed 4 bases from V and 0 bases from J, with 10 bases in between. CDR3 amino acids: CASSSRRYSNQPQHF. DNA of the CDR3: TGTGCCAGCAGTTCCCGGCGGTATAGCAATCAGCCCCAGCATTTT.

The chain uses TRBV4-1 and TRBJ1-1; the D gene is possibly TRBD1 (6 bases). Trimming took 1 base from V and 4 from J, leaving 16 bases between them. Germline V gene sequence: CDR1 MGHRA, CDR2 YSYEKL. This CDR3 comprises 16 residues. The CDR3 coding sequence is TGCGCCAGCAGCCAAGGAGGCGGCAGGGGTCTCACTGAAGCTTTCTTT. Its translation is CASSQGGGRGLTEAFF.

V is TRBV29-1 and J is TRBJ2-1; 13 bases fit TRBD2. V shed 4 bases, J shed 0 bases, and the junction held 9 bases outside the gene matches. CDR1 is SQVTM, CDR2 ANQGSEA, per germline. The CDR3 is 18 residues long. In nucleotides, the CDR3 is TGCAGCGTTGGCGGGACTAGCGGGACTTCGAGCTCCTACAATGAGCAGTTCTTC. Amino acids: CSVGGTSGTSSSYNEQFF.

Note on this clone: In the same sample, other DNA sequences code for this CDR3. The chain links TRBV6-4 to TRBJ2-3, with 10 bases fitting TRBD2. V shed 2 bases and J 1 base; nucleotides not matched to a gene: 0. Germline-derived CDR1 and CDR2 are MRHNA and SNTAGT. The CDR3 covers 15 residues. The CDR3 here is CASSDGTSGTDTQYF. In DNA, the CDR3 is TGTGCCAGCAGTGACGGGACTAGCGGCACAGATACGCAGTATTTT.

The J gene is TRBJ1-6, the V gene TRBV25-1; D gene unclear. Trimming left V 4 bases short and J 5 bases short, with 3 bases between. Looked up from germline, CDR1 is MGHDK and CDR2 is SYGVNS. CDR3 length: 12 residues. CDR3 DNA: TGTGCCAGCAGTGTAAATAATTCACCCCTCCACTTT. Translated, it gives CASSVNNSPLHF.

The rearrangement uses TRBV2 and TRBJ1-2; D gene uncertain. Germline loops: CDR1 SNHLY, CDR2 FYNNEI. This CDR3 has 13 residues. The V gene lost 2 bases and the J gene lost 2 bases, with 6 bases spanning the gap. CDR3 DNA: TGTGCCAGCAGTGAAAGTCAGAACTATGGCTACACCTTC. The encoded protein is CASSESQNYGYTF.

The chain has TRBV6-6 and TRBJ2-7; a possible D gene is TRBD2 (6 bases). Trimming shortened V by 6 bases and J by 3 bases, and 15 bases separated the two germline ends. Germline V lookup: CDR1 MNHNY, CDR2 SVGAGI (reference sequence). This CDR3 region has 14 residues. CDR3 nucleotide sequence: TGTGCCAGCAGACCCGGGACTGGAAGCTACGAGCAGTACTTC. This translates into CASRPGTGSYEQYF.